This T cell receptor (beta chain) is drawn from a study of cytotoxic CD8 clonotypes in ibrutinib-treated CLL. Overall study context: IGHV unmutated fewer than 18; relapsed/refractory about a dozen; treatment-naive about 14.

Remarks on this clone: The antigen remains undetermined.

The CDR3 is made up of 16 amino acids. Germline CDR1 and CDR2: SNHLY and FYNNEI. V lost 3 bases and J 0 bases, leaving 9 bases between the germline ends. Measured with immunoSEQ multiplex PCR; TCRdb has only the in-frame clones, and not every one. The data hold about 92,000 clones, with approximately 80% observed a single time. Overall study findings and caveats: Treatment saw public clonotypes, which were uncommon, either contract or stay stable.

V and J are TRBV2 and TRBJ1-6; unclear D gene. The TCR was taken from a human donor with chronic lymphocytic leukemia. The specimen comprised PBMCs, sampled after 24 months of ibrutinib treatment. The CDR3 DNA reads TGTGCCAGCAGTGAGGATCTAAGCTCCTATAATTCACCCCTCCACTTT. Translated: CASSEDLSSYNSPLHF.